These T cell receptor beta chains were read from a single sample in a study of Graves' ophthalmopathy and Graves' hyperthyroidism. MiXCR, applied by TCRdb to the multiplex PCR reads, yields one record per CDR3 protein. The table has about 500,000 distinct CDR3 sequences, approximately 15% seen once; the top ten hold over 8%. What was sequenced was blood. The receptor source for this set is a woman in her thirties with Graves' ophthalmopathy. CDR3s include the opening cysteine and the closing phenylalanine or tryptophan. A D gene is named only where the DNA matches it firmly. Clone size is not always given. Where it is, it says once, few, many or a class for expanded clones.

d_call	clone_size	v_call	j_call	cdr3_nt	cdr3_aa
TRBD1	once	TRBV9	TRBJ1-2	TGTGCCAGCAGCGCCCGACAGGGACCCCTGCCCTATGGCTACACCTTC	CASSARQGPLPYGYTF
.	many	TRBV20-1	TRBJ1-2	TGCAGTCAGAGGGGCGGACAGGGCTACACCTTC	CSQRGGQGYTF
TRBD2	many	TRBV7-3	TRBJ2-5	TGTGCCAGCAGCTTATTTCCTAGCGGGGGTGAGACCCAGTACTTC	CASSLFPSGGETQYF
TRBD1	.	TRBV20-1	TRBJ1-6	TGCAGTGCTAGTGGGGACAGGGTCGGTTCACCCCTCCACTTT	CSASGDRVGSPLHF
.	many	TRBV7-3	TRBJ1-2	TGTGCCAGCAGCTTCAGGGATATTCACGGACCTGGTTCGGGCTACACCTTC	CASSFRDIHGPGSGYTF
.	many	TRBV11-2	TRBJ1-2	TGTGCCAGCAGCGGCCGGAACAGGGTGGCTGAGTATGGCTACACCTTC	CASSGRNRVAEYGYTF
.	many	TRBV6-5	TRBJ1-2	TGTGCCAGCAGTCCCCTGTGGGGGGATAAGGGCTACACCTTC	CASSPLWGDKGYTF
.	many	TRBV19	TRBJ1-5	TGTGCCAGTAGTGTATCAGGGACGAGCAATCAGCCCCAGCATTTT	CASSVSGTSNQPQHF
.	many	TRBV28	TRBJ1-2	TGTGCCAGCAGCCCCGGGACCCCAGTCCCTGGCTACACCTTC	CASSPGTPVPGYTF
TRBD1	many	TRBV19	TRBJ2-7	TGTGCCAGTAGTTCGACAGGGCAGTACGAGCAGTACTTC	CASSSTGQYEQYF
.	few	TRBV7-9	TRBJ2-5	TGTGCCAGCAGCTTATCCTGGCGGGGTAAAGAGACCCAGTACTTC	CASSLSWRGKETQYF
TRBD1	many	TRBV6-1	TRBJ1-5	TGTGCCAGCAGCCGGACAGGGAGCAATCAGCCCCAGCATTTT	CASSRTGSNQPQHF
TRBD2	many	TRBV11-1	TRBJ2-2	TGTGCCAGCAGCTTAGGCCTAGCGGGAGGCTACACCGGGGAGCTGTTTTTT	CASSLGLAGGYTGELFF
.	.	TRBV3-1	TRBJ1-6	TGTGCCAGCAGTCAAAAAGACAGGCTCTCACCCCTCCACTTT	CASSQKDRLSPLHF
TRBD2	.	TRBV9	TRBJ2-5	TGTGCCAGCAGCGCTACGGGGGGGGCGCAAGAGACCCAGTACTTC	CASSATGGAQETQYF
.	.	TRBV20-1	TRBJ1-5	TGCAGTGCTAGGGACCGCTTCAATCAGCCCCAGCATTTT	CSARDRFNQPQHF
.	many	TRBV12-3/TRBV12-4	TRBJ2-5	TGTGCCAGCAGCTTCAGGGTTTCCCAAGAGACCAAGTACTTC	CASSFRVSQETKYF
.	many	TRBV2	TRBJ1-5	TGTGCCAGCACCGGCGGACACCGGGATCAGCCCCAGCATTTT	CASTGGHRDQPQHF
.	.	TRBV12-3/TRBV12-4	TRBJ2-5	TGTGCCAGCAGCCCCGGGACCCAAGAGTCCGAGTACTTC	CASSPGTQESEYF
TRBD1	many	TRBV10-3	TRBJ1-2	TGTGCCATCAGTAATCTGGACAGGGTCGGCTACACCTTC	CAISNLDRVGYTF
TRBD2	many	TRBV27	TRBJ2-7	TGTGCCGGCAGTCCCATAACTAGCGGGAGGTCCTACGAGCAGTACTTC	CAGSPITSGRSYEQYF
.	many	TRBV6-1	TRBJ2-7	TGTGCCAGTGACTACGGAACATACACCTACGAGCAGTACTTC	CASDYGTYTYEQYF
TRBD1	.	TRBV2	TRBJ1-2	TGTGCCAGCACCCAAGACAGGGGCTTGGGAGGTGGCTACACCTTC	CASTQDRGLGGGYTF
.	many	TRBV27	TRBJ2-7	TGTGCCAGCAGTCTAAAAGGGATCACTCCCTACGAGCAGTACTTC	CASSLKGITPYEQYF
TRBD1	many	TRBV29-1	TRBJ2-5	TGCAGCGCCCAGGGGGCATCAGAGACCCAGTACTTC	CSAQGASETQYF
TRBD1	many	TRBV12-3/TRBV12-4	TRBJ2-7	TGTGCCAGCGGGCAGGGGGAACACGAGCAGTACTTC	CASGQGEHEQYF
TRBD1	few	TRBV12-3/TRBV12-4	TRBJ1-1	TGTGCCAGCGCCCGACAGGGAAGCACTGAAGCTTTCTTT	CASARQGSTEAFF
.	many	TRBV20-1	TRBJ2-6	TGCAGTGCATCGGAGGGCTCTGGGGCCAACGTCCTGACTTTC	CSASEGSGANVLTF
TRBD1	few	TRBV5-5	TRBJ1-5	TGTGCCAGCAGCCATTTGACAGGGTCGCCCAACCAGCATTTT	CASSHLTGSPNQHF
.	many	TRBV20-1	TRBJ1-5	TGCAGTGCTAGCTGGGGCGGCAATCAGCCCCAGCATTTT	CSASWGGNQPQHF
.	many	TRBV28	TRBJ1-2	TGTGCCGGAAGGGGGGACTATGGCTACACCTTC	CAGRGDYGYTF
.	.	TRBV6-4	TRBJ1-5	TGTGCCAGCAGACTCGGACCCAAACAGCCCCAGCATTTT	CASRLGPKQPQHF
TRBD1	many	TRBV4-2	TRBJ1-2	TGTGCCAGCAGCCCCAAACCACCGGGACAGGGGATTCCCTCTAACTATGGCTACACCTTC	CASSPKPPGQGIPSNYGYTF
TRBD1	many	TRBV7-8	TRBJ1-1	TGTGCCAGCAGCCGGGACAGGGGGTTAAACACTGAAGCTTTCTTT	CASSRDRGLNTEAFF
.	.	TRBV5-1	TRBJ2-7	TGCGCCAGCGATCCGACAGGGGAGGGCTACGAGCAGTACTTC	CASDPTGEGYEQYF
TRBD2	many	TRBV2	TRBJ2-5	TGTGCCAGCATCGGGACTAGCGGGAGAGGAGGCAAGGAGACCCAGTACTTC	CASIGTSGRGGKETQYF
.	many	TRBV5-1	TRBJ2-7	TGCGCCAGCACCACGGACAGCGTCTCCTACGAGCAGTACTTC	CASTTDSVSYEQYF
TRBD1	many	TRBV27	TRBJ2-5	TGTGCCAGCAGTCGGGGACAGGGTCCGCAAGAGACCCAGTACTTC	CASSRGQGPQETQYF
.	once	TRBV20-1	TRBJ1-1	TGCAGTGCTACCCCAGGGCGAGAAGCTTTCTTT	CSATPGREAFF
TRBD2	many	TRBV10-3	TRBJ2-7	TGTGCCATCAGTGAGTCCAGGACTAGCGGGGTAGAGCAGTACTTC	CAISESRTSGVEQYF
.	many	TRBV6-1	TRBJ2-4	TGTGCCAGCAGTGGAGGCCAAAATGCCAAAAACATTCAGTACTTC	CASSGGQNAKNIQYF